These T cell receptor beta chains were read from a single sample in a study of cytomegalovirus exposure and HLA in healthy donors. The table came from immunoSEQ multiplex PCR; TCRdb's copy has only in-frame clones and leaves some out. The sample has about 98,000 clones, 55% to 80% seen once. Sequenced: PBMCs. The receptors come from a human donor in good health. Both conserved end residues are part of each CDR3. The D gene is left open where the match is weak. Clone size is shown for a subset of rows, as once, few, many or a class of expanded clone.

D gene: .; J gene: TRBJ2-7; clone size: few; V gene: TRBV6-5; CDR3 protein: CASSYSHAQEGYEQYF; CDR3 DNA: TGTGCCAGCAGTTACTCCCACGCCCAGGAGGGTTACGAGCAGTACTTC
D gene: TRBD1; J gene: TRBJ1-5; clone size: .; V gene: TRBV18; CDR3 protein: CASSPGQGGQPQHF; CDR3 DNA: TGTGCCAGCTCACCGGGACAGGGAGGTCAGCCCCAGCATTTT
D gene: .; J gene: TRBJ2-5; clone size: .; V gene: TRBV2; CDR3 protein: CASSERRTSQTQYF; CDR3 DNA: TGTGCCAGCAGTGAACGTAGAACTTCTCAGACCCAGTACTTC
D gene: TRBD2; J gene: TRBJ2-3; clone size: .; V gene: TRBV5-4; CDR3 protein: CASSLGLAGEGMSTDTQYF; CDR3 DNA: TGTGCCAGCAGCTTGGGGTTGGCGGGAGAGGGGATGAGCACAGATACGCAGTATTTT
D gene: .; J gene: TRBJ2-2; clone size: .; V gene: TRBV25-1; CDR3 protein: CASSWGGNTGELFF; CDR3 DNA: TGTGCCAGCAGTTGGGGCGGAAACACCGGGGAGCTGTTTTTT
D gene: .; J gene: TRBJ2-1; clone size: .; V gene: TRBV5-4; CDR3 protein: CASSLVTVSYNEQFF; CDR3 DNA: TGTGCCAGCAGCTTGGTCACGGTTTCCTACAATGAGCAGTTCTTC
D gene: TRBD1; J gene: TRBJ1-1; clone size: .; V gene: TRBV6-5; CDR3 protein: CASSYLTGFNTEAFF; CDR3 DNA: TGTGCCAGCAGTTACCTGACAGGGTTCAACACTGAAGCTTTCTTT
D gene: .; J gene: TRBJ1-1; clone size: .; V gene: TRBV18; CDR3 protein: CASSPSGMNTEAFF; CDR3 DNA: TGTGCCAGCTCACCGTCAGGGATGAACACTGAAGCTTTCTTT
D gene: .; J gene: TRBJ2-7; clone size: .; V gene: TRBV4-1; CDR3 protein: CASSQAYRTYEQYF; CDR3 DNA: TGCGCCAGCAGCCAAGCGTACAGAACCTACGAGCAGTACTTC
D gene: .; J gene: TRBJ1-2; clone size: .; V gene: TRBV10-2; CDR3 protein: CASSEQSAYGYTF; CDR3 DNA: TGCGCCAGCAGTGAACAGAGTGCGTATGGCTACACCTTC
D gene: TRBD2; J gene: TRBJ2-7; clone size: .; V gene: TRBV29-1; CDR3 protein: CSVVGGLAGGPYEQYF; CDR3 DNA: TGCAGCGTTGTGGGGGGACTAGCGGGAGGGCCCTACGAGCAGTACTTC
D gene: .; J gene: TRBJ2-1; clone size: .; V gene: TRBV5-1; CDR3 protein: CASSSGKDNEQFF; CDR3 DNA: TGCGCCAGCAGCTCCGGGAAAGACAATGAGCAGTTCTTC
D gene: .; J gene: TRBJ2-2; clone size: .; V gene: TRBV6-6; CDR3 protein: CASSYSAGTGELFF; CDR3 DNA: TGTGCCAGCAGTTACTCGGCGGGCACCGGGGAGCTGTTTTTT
D gene: .; J gene: TRBJ2-1; clone size: .; V gene: TRBV15; CDR3 protein: CATSRDRGINRDEQFF; CDR3 DNA: TGTGCCACCAGCAGAGATAGGGGAATCAACCGCGATGAGCAGTTCTTC
D gene: TRBD2; J gene: TRBJ2-5; clone size: few; V gene: TRBV7-8; CDR3 protein: CASTLGVAGGETQYF; CDR3 DNA: TGTGCCAGCACCCTTGGGGTAGCGGGAGGAGAGACCCAGTACTTC
D gene: .; J gene: TRBJ2-1; clone size: .; V gene: TRBV19; CDR3 protein: CASSMGRPQDEQFF; CDR3 DNA: TGTGCCAGTAGTATGGGTAGGCCGCAGGATGAGCAGTTCTTC
D gene: .; J gene: TRBJ1-1; clone size: few; V gene: TRBV4-2; CDR3 protein: CASSQDPQENTEAFF; CDR3 DNA: TGTGCCAGCAGCCAAGACCCACAGGAGAACACTGAAGCTTTCTTT
D gene: .; J gene: TRBJ2-7; clone size: .; V gene: TRBV4-1; CDR3 protein: CASSQRGFGGGPYEQYF; CDR3 DNA: TGCGCCAGCAGCCAACGGGGTTTCGGCGGCGGTCCCTACGAGCAGTACTTC
D gene: .; J gene: TRBJ1-2; clone size: .; V gene: TRBV28; CDR3 protein: CASSPTLRRDYGYTF; CDR3 DNA: TGTGCCAGCAGTCCGACCCTCCGACGGGACTATGGCTACACCTTC
D gene: .; J gene: TRBJ2-7; clone size: .; V gene: TRBV11-2; CDR3 protein: CASSLTFGAYEQYF; CDR3 DNA: TGTGCCAGCAGCTTAACCTTCGGAGCTTACGAGCAGTACTTC
D gene: .; J gene: TRBJ2-3; clone size: .; V gene: TRBV29-1; CDR3 protein: CSVGTSPTDTQYF; CDR3 DNA: TGCAGCGTTGGCACTAGTCCCACAGATACGCAGTATTTT
D gene: .; J gene: TRBJ1-1; clone size: .; V gene: TRBV4-1; CDR3 protein: CASSPTGRNNDRWAEAFF; CDR3 DNA: TGCGCCAGCAGCCCAACTGGACGGAACAATGACAGATGGGCTGAAGCTTTCTTT
D gene: TRBD2; J gene: TRBJ2-1; clone size: .; V gene: TRBV15; CDR3 protein: CATSREREGEQFF; CDR3 DNA: TGTGCCACCAGCAGAGAAAGGGAGGGTGAGCAGTTCTTC
D gene: .; J gene: TRBJ2-1; clone size: few; V gene: TRBV7-9; CDR3 protein: CASSSGSSAGYNEQFF; CDR3 DNA: TGTGCCAGCAGCTCCGGGTCCAGCGCTGGCTACAATGAGCAGTTCTTC
D gene: .; J gene: TRBJ2-5; clone size: .; V gene: TRBV10-3; CDR3 protein: CAIGPGLQETQYF; CDR3 DNA: TGTGCCATCGGGCCGGGGTTACAAGAGACCCAGTACTTC
D gene: .; J gene: TRBJ2-2; clone size: .; V gene: TRBV27; CDR3 protein: CASSFAGSGELFF; CDR3 DNA: TGTGCCAGCAGTTTCGCCGGGAGCGGGGAGCTGTTTTTT
D gene: TRBD2; J gene: TRBJ2-1; clone size: .; V gene: TRBV6-1; CDR3 protein: CASRDGTSYNNEQFF; CDR3 DNA: TGTGCCAGCAGGGACGGGACTAGCTATAACAATGAGCAGTTCTTC
D gene: .; J gene: TRBJ1-5; clone size: .; V gene: TRBV21-1; CDR3 protein: CASSKALLAGVDRARNQPQHF; CDR3 DNA: TGTGCCAGCAGCAAAGCGCTACTCGCCGGGGTGGACAGGGCGAGGAATCAGCCCCAGCATTTT